Listed below are T cell receptor beta chains from one sample, sequenced in a study of blood T cell repertoires in COVID-19. The assay was immunoSEQ multiplex PCR, and TCRdb's table has in-frame clones only and misses some. Of 200,000 to 250,000 clones in the sample, approximately 84% were seen once. The source material was peripheral blood. All receptors come from a man aged 80 or over with acute or convalescent COVID-19. CDR3s include the opening cysteine and the closing phenylalanine or tryptophan. D genes are given only for firm matches.

v_call,j_call,d_call,cdr3_aa
TRBV7-9,TRBJ1-2,NA,CASSQVTGSGYTF
TRBV7-3,TRBJ2-3,NA,CASKGQGMDTQYF
TRBV4-2,TRBJ2-2,NA,CASSLRQSYTGELFF
TRBV18,TRBJ2-2,NA,CASSPQMGRETGELFF
TRBV7-9,TRBJ2-7,TRBD2,CASSFTGTSPYEQYF
TRBV3-1/TRBV3-2,TRBJ1-3,NA,CASSQIPMSSGNTIYF
TRBV29-1,TRBJ2-3,TRBD2,CSVEEGSRTGGDTQYF
TRBV11-2,TRBJ2-5,TRBD2,CASSLVPSGGGETQYF
TRBV19,TRBJ2-5,TRBD1,CASSAIRQGQETQYF
TRBV5-8,TRBJ2-5,NA,CASSRTDQETQYF
TRBV6-2/TRBV6-3,TRBJ1-6,NA,CASSYRDTINSPLHF
TRBV10-3,TRBJ2-5,TRBD1,CAISGYSSGGAGETQYF
TRBV6-5,TRBJ1-4,NA,CASSKRGRPELFF
TRBV9,TRBJ2-3,TRBD1,CASTAGQGNTDTQYF
TRBV18,TRBJ1-5,NA,CASSPSGGSQPQHF
TRBV3-1/TRBV3-2,TRBJ1-4,NA,CASSQSVLSLNEKLFF
TRBV5-4,TRBJ2-2,TRBD2,CASTAAPGGGNTGELFF
TRBV19,TRBJ2-1,TRBD2,CASSIGGGPFNEQFF
TRBV24-1,TRBJ1-1,NA,CATSDSPDSLNTEAFF
TRBV28,TRBJ2-3,NA,CASRPPTGLGADTQYF
TRBV7-9,TRBJ2-5,TRBD1,CASSLRTGQQETQYF
TRBV28,TRBJ1-5,NA,CASSKQAGNQPQHF
TRBV5-1,TRBJ2-3,NA,CASSVQGSGTDTQYF
TRBV19,TRBJ1-4,NA,CASSSPAGGLTTNEKLFF
TRBV2,TRBJ2-5,TRBD1,CASSEADRGRETQYF
TRBV7-2,TRBJ1-2,TRBD1,CASSSLQGAGRGYTF
TRBV5-4,TRBJ2-5,TRBD1,CASSPGQGARETQYF